What follows is one T cell receptor beta chain and its context. Then a second PCR, running about 6 to 12 cycles, was carried out with a sample-barcoded 5' primer and a J-beta primer mix. TCRdb called the 5' RACE reads again in MiXCR, with one record for every CDR3 protein. The table lists under 2,000,000 distinct CDR3 sequences, around half of them singletons. This sample was taken from a study of blood T cells in healthy people across ages. The CDR3 runs 14 residues. Germline V gives CDR1 SNHLY, CDR2 FYNNEI. The chain couples TRBV2 to TRBJ2-5; 8 nucleotides align to TRBD2. The DNA end is a closer match to TRBJ2-7, so the J assignment may be wrong. The sequenced sample consisted of blood. This sequence was found in a middle-aged woman in good health. CDR3 nucleotides: TGTGCCAGCAGTCAGCGGGGGCTTCTCTACGAGCAGTACTTC. Amino acid sequence: CASSQRGLLYEQYF.